This T cell receptor (beta chain) comes out of a study of shared clonotypes between healthy human individuals. Study-wide context: CD4 naive and memory got three plates each, CD8 naive two, CD8 memory one.

Every donor, a Caucasian adult, lived in Nashville, Tennessee. Genomic DNA (from each subset) was split evenly across several immunoSEQ plates. Data came from immunoSEQ multiplex PCR; TCRdb stores just in-frame clones and leaves some out. Here the sample spans 2.3 million or so clones, approximately 93% being singletons. The CDR3 contains 13 residues. Trimming took 2 bases from V and 2 from J, leaving 6 bases between them. CDR1 and CDR2 from the germline V gene are KGHSH and LQKENI. A remark on this clone: Other DNA sequences in this sample translate to the same CDR3.

The TCR was taken from a man in his late teens or twenties in good health. Some clones in this sample may be carry-over from other donors' samples. The gene calls are TRBV18 and TRBJ1-2; D uncertain. What was sequenced was naive CD4+ T cells from PBMCs. Regarding subset: CD45RA+ positively selected. This CDR3 is CASSPGRNYGYTF. CDR3 nucleotides: TGTGCCAGCTCACCAGGGCGAAACTATGGCTACACCTTC. Drawing the rest from reference TRBV18 and TRBJ1-2, the complete variable domain is NAGVMQNPRHLVRRRGQEARLRCSPMKGHSHVYWYRQLPEEGLKFMVYLQKENIIDESGMPKERFSAEFPKEGPSILRIQQVVRGDSAAYFCASSPGRNYGYTFGSGTRLTVV.